One and the same sample provided the 32 T cell receptor beta chains below, sequenced in a study of blood T cell repertoires in COVID-19. Some clones are missing from TCRdb's copy, which holds only in-frame ones; the method was immunoSEQ multiplex PCR. The sample contains about 110,000 clones, roughly four fifths of which appear only once. Input material: peripheral blood. These receptors came from a man in his 70s with active or convalescent COVID-19.

J is TRBJ2-5 and V is TRBV15, with 7 bases lining up with TRBD1. V shed 1 base and J 5 bases; nucleotides not matched to a gene: 10. Germline lookup yields CDR1 LNHNV and CDR2 YYDKDF (reference sequence). CDR3 length: 16 amino acids. Here the CDR3 reads CATSRAPGRQGETQYF. The CDR3 bases are TGTGCCACCAGCAGAGCTCCTGGGAGACAGGGCGAGACCCAGTACTTC.

The V gene is TRBV2, the J gene TRBJ1-6; D not certain. The germline V and J ends were trimmed by 4 bases and 8 bases, with 9 bases remaining between them. Germline lookup yields CDR1 SNHLY and CDR2 FYNNEI. The CDR3 covers 13 residues. The CDR3 DNA reads TGTGCCAGCAGTGTACCAGGTCATTCACCCCTCCACTTT. The encoded protein is CASSVPGHSPLHF.

This sequence joins TRBV19 and TRBJ1-2; TRBD1 agrees at 8 bases. V was pared by 5 bases and J by 8 bases, with 7 bases of the junction left unmatched. The CDR3 extends over 13 amino acids. Germline CDR1 is LNHDA and CDR2 is SQIVND (reference sequence). The DNA for the CDR3 is TGTGCCAGTAGTCCCGACAGGGGTTGGGGCTACACCTTC. It is translated as CASSPDRGWGYTF.

The chain combines TRBV28 with TRBJ1-5; a weak D match, TRBD1 (5 bases). Trimming cost V 4 bases and J 7 bases, with 26 bases left between them. CDR3 length equals 18 residues. The germline gives CDR1 MDHEN, CDR2 SYDVKM. The CDR3 coding sequence is TGTGCCAGCAGTTCGCCGCCCCGGGACTTGAATAAGCACCAGCCCCAGCATTTT. Its protein is CASSSPPRDLNKHQPQHF.

The rearrangement uses TRBV9 and TRBJ2-2, with 9 bases matching TRBD1. Germline trimming cut 4 bases from V and 5 bases from J; bases unmatched to any gene: 6. The CDR3 has 15 amino acids. The V gene's germline CDR1 is SGDLS and CDR2 YYNGEE. Here the CDR3 reads CASSNTGGGTGELFF. In nucleotides, the CDR3 is TGTGCCAGCAGCAATACAGGGGGCGGAACCGGGGAGCTGTTTTTT. Full variable domain (missing parts from reference TRBV9 and TRBJ2-2): DSGVTQTPKHLITATGQRVTLRCSPRSGDLSVYWYQQSLDQGLQFLIQYYNGEERAKGNILERFSAQQFPDLHSELNLSSLELGDSALYFCASSNTGGGTGELFFGEGSRLTVL.

The chain links TRBV19 to TRBJ2-4; 8 bases line up with TRBD1. The CDR3 extends over 14 amino acids. Germline trimming cut 3 bases from V and 7 bases from J; bases unmatched to any gene: 5. Germline values: CDR1 LNHDA, CDR2 SQIVND (reference sequence). CDR3 bases: TGTGCCAGTAGTATGGGGACAGGCGCTAACATTCAGTACTTC. It is translated as CASSMGTGANIQYF.

The chain employs TRBV12-3 or TRBV12-4 and TRBJ2-7; no reliable D call. The germline V and J ends were trimmed by 2 bases and 2 bases, with 7 bases remaining between them. The CDR3 covers 13 residues. Written as DNA, the CDR3 is TGTGCCAGCAGTTTAATGCAGGCCTACGAGCAGTACTTC. This codes for CASSLMQAYEQYF.

The chain carries TRBV7-2 and TRBJ1-6; D unresolved. The V gene lost 2 bases and the J gene lost 8 bases, with 10 bases spanning the gap. CDR1 is SGHTA, CDR2 FQGNSA, per germline. This CDR3 has 14 residues. The CDR3 DNA reads as TGTGCCAGCAGCTTAAACACCCTAGATTCACCCCTCCACTTT. Amino acid sequence: CASSLNTLDSPLHF.

The V and J genes are TRBV9 and TRBJ2-7; TRBD1 is a possible D gene (6 bases). Germline CDR1 and CDR2: SGDLS and YYNGEE. The length of the CDR3 is 15 residues. V lost 5 bases to trimming and J lost 5 bases, with 20 bases between them. DNA of the CDR3: TGTGCCAGCAGTCTACAGGGTTCCGTTTCGGACGAGCAGTACTTC. Its translation is CASSLQGSVSDEQYF.

V gene TRBV12-3 or TRBV12-4 combines with J gene TRBJ1-2; D is undetermined. Trimming took off 4 bases at V and 4 bases at J, with 7 bases between the two ends. CDR3 length: 12 residues. DNA of the CDR3: TGTGCCAGCAGTTCTTTTAGCTATGGCTACACCTTC. This gives the protein CASSSFSYGYTF.

The chain employs TRBV30 and TRBJ1-1, with D tentatively TRBD1 (5 bases). Germline V lookup: CDR1 GTSNPN, CDR2 SVGIG (reference sequence). This CDR3 has 12 residues. V was pared by 5 bases and J by 6 bases, with 13 bases between. The CDR3 region has the DNA TGTGCCTGGGGAAACGGGGGTGCTGAAGCTTTCTTT. This gives the protein CAWGNGGAEAFF. The full variable domain, its missing parts supplied by reference TRBV30 and TRBJ1-1, is SQTIHQWPATLVQPVGSPLSLECTVEGTSNPNLYWYRQAAGRGLQLLFYSVGIGQISSEVPQNLSASRPQDRQFILSSKKLLLSDSGFYLCAWGNGGAEAFFGQGTRLTVV.

The J gene is TRBJ1-2, the V gene TRBV12-3 or TRBV12-4, with TRBD1 as a possible D gene (6 bases). The germline V and J ends were trimmed by 5 bases and 8 bases, with 15 bases remaining between them. There are 13 residues in the CDR3. The CDR3 spells CASSHRTVRGYTF. DNA for the CDR3: TGTGCCAGCAGTCACCGGACAGTGCGCGGCTACACCTTC.

The V call is TRBV20-1, the J call TRBJ1-1; D call uncertain. Trimming cost V 4 bases and J 7 bases, with 10 bases left between them. Per the germline V gene, CDR1 is DFQATT and CDR2 is SNEGSKA (reference sequence). CDR3 length equals 11 residues. The CDR3 DNA reads as TGCAGTGCTAACAAAGGAGATGAAGCTTTCTTT. As protein: CSANKGDEAFF.

The chain recombines TRBV15 with TRBJ1-5, with D maybe TRBD1 (5 bases). Trimming removed 0 bases from V and 4 bases from J, with 13 bases in between. This CDR3 is 16 amino acids long. Germline V gene lookup returns CDR1 LNHNV and CDR2 YYDKDF (reference sequence). CDR3 protein: CATSRDWVQGNQPQHF. The CDR3 DNA reads as TGTGCCACCAGCAGAGATTGGGTTCAGGGAAATCAGCCCCAGCATTTT.

This clone was seen a handful of times. This sample also contains other DNA sequences that code for the same CDR3. J is TRBJ2-1 and V is TRBV5-1; 13 bases line up with TRBD2. CDR3 length equals 17 residues. From germline, CDR1 is SGHRS and CDR2 YFSETQ. Trimming removed 0 bases from V and 0 bases from J; junction bases left unmatched: 0. The CDR3 region is CASSLGLAGGSYNEQFF. The DNA for the CDR3 is TGCGCCAGCAGCTTGGGACTAGCGGGAGGCTCCTACAATGAGCAGTTCTTC.

With regard to this clone: Other nucleotide sequences in the sample specify the same CDR3. This chain joins TRBV18 and TRBJ1-2, with TRBD1 as a possible D gene (6 bases). CDR3 length equals 13 residues. CDR1 KGHSH and CDR2 LQKENI come from the germline V gene. Trimming left V 3 bases short and J 2 bases short, with 7 bases between. As DNA, the CDR3 is TGTGCCAGCTCACCGGGACAAAACTATGGCTACACCTTC. Its protein is CASSPGQNYGYTF.

The CDR3 DNA is TGTGCCATCAGTGGGACAGCGAACACTGAAGCTTTCTTT. Residues: CAISGTANTEAFF. This chain links TRBV10-3 with TRBJ1-1; D might be TRBD1 (6 bases). Germline V CDR1 and CDR2: ENHRY, SYGVKD. V was cut by 4 bases and J by 1 base, with 7 bases left in between. The CDR3 has 13 residues.

The chain carries TRBV5-1 and TRBJ2-3; 7 bases are a match to TRBD1. The CDR3 is 15 amino acids. Germline CDR1 and CDR2: SGHRS and YFSETQ. J was trimmed by 2 bases and V by 2 bases; bases with no gene match: 5. CDR3 sequence reads: CASSLRTGTTDTQYF. Here the CDR3 DNA reads TGCGCCAGCAGCTTACGGACAGGTACCACAGATACGCAGTATTTT.

This clone was found a few times. The genes are TRBV18 and TRBJ1-5; no firm D call. V was clipped by 3 bases and J by 2 bases, with 5 bases between them. This CDR3 is 13 amino acids long. Germline CDR1 reads KGHSH; CDR2 reads LQKENI. CDR3 residues: CASSPGGNQPQHF. The CDR3 DNA is TGTGCCAGCTCACCCGGTGGCAATCAGCCCCAGCATTTT.

The J gene is TRBJ1-1, the V gene TRBV2; no clear D gene. The V end was cut by 1 base, the J end by 5 bases, with 5 bases between. CDR3 length equals 12 residues. Germline V CDR1 and CDR2: SNHLY, FYNNEI. In nucleotides, the CDR3 is TGTGCCAGCAGTGAAGGTGAGACTGAAGCTTTCTTT. Its protein is CASSEGETEAFF. Drawing the rest from reference TRBV2 and TRBJ1-1, the complete variable domain is EPEVTQTPSHQVTQMGQEVILRCVPISNHLYFYWYRQILGQKVEFLVSFYNNEISEKSEIFDDQFSVERPDGSNFTLKIRSTKLEDSAMYFCASSEGETEAFFGQGTRLTVV.

CDR3 DNA: TGTGCCAGCAGGGCTACTAGCGGGGCGAACACCGGGGAGCTGTTTTTT. Residues: CASRATSGANTGELFF. The J gene is TRBJ2-2, the V gene TRBV6-6, with TRBD2 matching over 10 bases. The V gene end was trimmed by 6 bases and the J gene end by 0 bases; junction bases not matched to a gene: 4. The CDR3 runs 16 residues. Germline V gene lookup returns CDR1 MNHNY and CDR2 SVGAGI (reference sequence).

V usage is TRBV5-1 and J usage is TRBJ2-2; perhaps TRBD1 as D (6 bases). V lost 5 bases, J lost 0 bases, and 11 bases lay in between. Germline V gene lookup returns CDR1 SGHRS and CDR2 YFSETQ. This CDR3 has 15 amino acids. The CDR3 protein is CASRPGTTNTGELFF. The CDR3 DNA is TGCGCCAGCAGGCCCGGGACAACGAACACCGGGGAGCTGTTTTTT.

The rearrangement uses TRBV2 and TRBJ1-4; 8 nucleotides align to TRBD1. Trimming at V came to 4 bases and at J to 8 bases, leaving 6 bases not matched to a gene. This CDR3 contains 14 residues. Germline V gene lookup returns CDR1 SNHLY and CDR2 FYNNEI. For the CDR3, the DNA is TGTGCCAGCAGTGGGACAGGGCTTGGGGAAAAACTGTTTTTT. Protein sequence: CASSGTGLGEKLFF.

The chain employs TRBV11-3 and TRBJ2-3; D possibly corresponds to TRBD2 (6 bases). The V end was cut by 3 bases, the J end by 2 bases, with 12 bases between. CDR3 length: 15 residues. CDR1 and CDR2 from the germline V gene are SGHNT and YENEEA. The CDR3 here is CASSFGGFNTDTQYF. The DNA for the CDR3 is TGTGCCAGCAGCTTCGGGGGTTTTAACACAGATACGCAGTATTTT.

In its sample, this clone was seen a few times. The CDR3 is CASSPGTGGEQYF. The CDR3 DNA reads TGTGCCAGCAGCCCCGGGACAGGGGGCGAGCAGTACTTC. The chain employs TRBV28 and TRBJ2-7; 11 bases match TRBD1. The germline V gene has CDR1 MDHEN and CDR2 SYDVKM. This CDR3 comprises 13 residues. The J segment lost 6 bases and the V segment lost 6 bases, leaving 4 bases of the junction unmatched.

The chain couples TRBV5-1 to TRBJ1-6; 8 bases map to TRBD1. Germline V lookup: CDR1 SGHRS, CDR2 YFSETQ. V lost 0 bases to trimming and J lost 7 bases; unmatched junction nucleotides: 6. This CDR3 region has 16 residues. The CDR3 reads CASSLGPTGENSPLHF. The CDR3 bases are TGCGCCAGCAGCTTGGGACCGACAGGGGAGAATTCACCCCTCCACTTT.

V gene TRBV30 combines with J gene TRBJ1-2; 9 nucleotides match TRBD1. The CDR3 has 14 residues. Trimming cost V 2 bases and J 7 bases; bases outside gene matches: 8. Germline CDR1 reads GTSNPN; CDR2 reads SVGIG (reference sequence). CDR3 protein: CAWSLRDRVIGYTF. CDR3 nucleotide sequence: TGTGCCTGGAGTTTAAGGGACAGGGTTATTGGCTACACCTTC.

The chain has TRBV7-2 and TRBJ2-5; possible D gene TRBD1, 6 bases. V was trimmed by 5 bases and J by 0 bases, leaving 7 bases between them. The CDR3 covers 13 residues. Germline assignment: CDR1 SGHTA and CDR2 FQGNSA. The CDR3 sequence: CASSRDNQETQYF. The CDR3 bases are TGTGCCAGCAGCCGGGACAACCAAGAGACCCAGTACTTC.

This chain connects TRBV30 to TRBJ2-5; a possible D gene is TRBD1 (5 bases). Trimming shortened V by 3 bases and J by 5 bases, and 10 bases separated the two germline ends. This CDR3 is built from 12 residues. Germline V gives CDR1 GTSNPN, CDR2 SVGIG (reference sequence). The CDR3 here is CAWSRAAETQYF. CDR3 nucleotide sequence: TGTGCCTGGAGCAGGGCGGCGGAGACCCAGTACTTC.

J is TRBJ2-1 and V is TRBV12-1; the table gives TRBD1 as D, unverified against the DNA. TRBV12-1 is listed as a pseudogene. This CDR3 spans 16 amino acids. This chain's CDR3 is CASSSRDRGLYNEQFF. The CDR3 coding sequence is TGTGCCAGCAGTTCCCGGGACAGGGGACTTTACAATGAGCAGTTCTTC.

This rearrangement joins TRBV5-6 to TRBJ2-7; TRBD2 matches 10 bases. This CDR3 has 15 amino acids. Germline CDR1 SGHDT, CDR2 YYEEEE. V lost 4 bases to trimming and J lost 2 bases; unmatched junction nucleotides: 6. CDR3 sequence reads: CASSTIAGGTYEQYF. The CDR3 region has the DNA TGTGCCAGCAGCACCATAGCGGGGGGAACCTACGAGCAGTACTTC.

This chain joins TRBV27 and TRBJ2-7; TRBD2 matches 8 bases. J was trimmed by 4 bases and V by 3 bases; bases with no gene match: 5. CDR3 length equals 14 residues. The V gene's germline CDR1 is MNHEY and CDR2 SMNVEV (reference sequence). The CDR3 here is CASSFGTRRYEQYF. The CDR3 DNA reads TGTGCCAGCAGTTTCGGGACTAGGAGATACGAGCAGTACTTC.